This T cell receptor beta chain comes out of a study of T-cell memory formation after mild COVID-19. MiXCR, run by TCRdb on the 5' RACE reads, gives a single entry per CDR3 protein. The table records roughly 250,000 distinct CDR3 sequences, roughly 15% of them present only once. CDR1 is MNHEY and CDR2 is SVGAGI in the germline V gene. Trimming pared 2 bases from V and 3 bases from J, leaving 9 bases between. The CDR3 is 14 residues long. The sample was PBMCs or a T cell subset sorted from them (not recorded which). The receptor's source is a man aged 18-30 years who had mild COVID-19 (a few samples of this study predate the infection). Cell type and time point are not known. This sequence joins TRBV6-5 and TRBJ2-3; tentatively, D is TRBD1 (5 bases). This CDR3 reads CASSYQGVTDTQYF. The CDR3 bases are TGTGCCAGCAGTTACCAGGGTGTAACAGATACGCAGTATTTT.